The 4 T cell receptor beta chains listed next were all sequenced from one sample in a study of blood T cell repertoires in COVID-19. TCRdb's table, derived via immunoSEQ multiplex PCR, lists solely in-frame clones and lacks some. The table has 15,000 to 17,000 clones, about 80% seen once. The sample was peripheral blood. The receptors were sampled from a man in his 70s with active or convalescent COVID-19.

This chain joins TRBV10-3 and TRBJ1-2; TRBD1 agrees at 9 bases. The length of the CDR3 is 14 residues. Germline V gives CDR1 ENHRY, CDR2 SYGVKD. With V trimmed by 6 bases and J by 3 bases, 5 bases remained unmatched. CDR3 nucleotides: TGTGCCATCAGGGGGGACAGGGCCGACTATGGCTACACCTTC. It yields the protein CAIRGDRADYGYTF.

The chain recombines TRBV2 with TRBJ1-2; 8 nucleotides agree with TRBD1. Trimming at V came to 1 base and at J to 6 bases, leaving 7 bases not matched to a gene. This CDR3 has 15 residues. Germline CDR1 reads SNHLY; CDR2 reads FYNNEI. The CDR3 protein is CASSEGSTGANGYTF. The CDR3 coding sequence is TGTGCCAGCAGTGAAGGGTCGACAGGGGCGAATGGCTACACCTTC.

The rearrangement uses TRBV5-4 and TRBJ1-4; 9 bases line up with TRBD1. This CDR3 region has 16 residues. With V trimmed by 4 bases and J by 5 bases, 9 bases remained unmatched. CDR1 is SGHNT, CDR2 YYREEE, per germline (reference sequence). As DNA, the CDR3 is TGTGCCAGCAGCCGGACAGGGGAGGGAATAAATGAAAAACTGTTTTTT. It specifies CASSRTGEGINEKLFF.

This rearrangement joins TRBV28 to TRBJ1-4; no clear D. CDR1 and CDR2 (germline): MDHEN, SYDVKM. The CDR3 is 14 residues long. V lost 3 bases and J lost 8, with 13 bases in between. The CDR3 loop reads CASSFNPMREKLFF. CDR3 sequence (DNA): TGTGCCAGCAGTTTTAACCCAATGAGGGAAAAACTGTTTTTT.